Reported below is one TCR beta chain. This CDR3 is 14 amino acids long. With 5 bases clipped from V and 5 bases from J, the junction kept 4 bases outside the gene matches. The germline V gene has CDR1 KGHSH and CDR2 LQKENI. The data were taken from a study of blood T cell repertoires in COVID-19. The wider study: Sites across the United States, Italy and Spain contributed samples from acute and convalescent COVID-19. From T cells, B-cell-depleted T cells, or PBMCs came the material, which was cDNA or gDNA.

Methods used by the authors: Amplification from reference gene primers served as the basis for estimated nucleated cell counts. Clones were read by immunoSEQ multiplex PCR, and TCRdb kept only the in-frame ones, dropping some. V and J calls and clone size are given by that table; D and trimming were obtained from the DNA. This sample has some 87,000 clones, with around four fifths found just once. The source material was peripheral blood. J is TRBJ2-7 and V is TRBV18, with 12 bases lining up with TRBD1. The source is a woman in her sixties or seventies with active or convalescent COVID-19. Here the CDR3 reads CASSEGTGGDEQYF. Written as DNA, the CDR3 is TGTGCCAGCTCAGAGGGGACAGGGGGCGACGAGCAGTACTTC.